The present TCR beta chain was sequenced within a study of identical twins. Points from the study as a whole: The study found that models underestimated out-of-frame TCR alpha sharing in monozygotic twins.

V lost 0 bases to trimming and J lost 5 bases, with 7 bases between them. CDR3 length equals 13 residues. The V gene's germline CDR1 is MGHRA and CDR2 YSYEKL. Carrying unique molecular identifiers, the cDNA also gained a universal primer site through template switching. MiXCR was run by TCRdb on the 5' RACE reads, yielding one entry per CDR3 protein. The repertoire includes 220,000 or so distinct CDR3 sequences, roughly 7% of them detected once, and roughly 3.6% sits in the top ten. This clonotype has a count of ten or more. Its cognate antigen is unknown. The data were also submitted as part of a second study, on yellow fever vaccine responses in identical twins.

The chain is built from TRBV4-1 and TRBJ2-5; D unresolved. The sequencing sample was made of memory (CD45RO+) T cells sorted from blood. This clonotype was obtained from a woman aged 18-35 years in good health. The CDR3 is CASSQDLRETQYF. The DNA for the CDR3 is TGCGCCAGCAGCCAAGATCTTAGGGAGACCCAGTACTTC.